This TCR beta chain derives from a study of blood T cell repertoires in COVID-19. Study-level background: Samples came from the United States, Italy and Spain, spanning acute and convalescent COVID-19. From T cells, B-cell-depleted T cells, or PBMCs came the material, which was cDNA or gDNA.

Germline lookup yields CDR1 LGHNA and CDR2 YNFKEQ. The CDR3 is 12 residues long. V lost 3 bases and J lost 5, with 7 bases in between. In the original analysis: For nucleated cells, counts were estimated from reference gene primer amplification. Measured with immunoSEQ multiplex PCR; TCRdb has only the in-frame clones, and not every one. Clonal size and the V and J genes are those of that table, whereas D and trimming came from the DNA. The table shows fewer than 300,000 clones, with roughly 85% occurring only once. Sequencing input: peripheral blood. This receptor was identified in a woman between 18 and 29 years old with acute or convalescent COVID-19. The chain has TRBV4-2 and TRBJ1-2, with D unclear. CDR3 DNA sequence: TGTGCCAGCAGCCATTCCGTTTATGGCTACACCTTC. Its translation is CASSHSVYGYTF.